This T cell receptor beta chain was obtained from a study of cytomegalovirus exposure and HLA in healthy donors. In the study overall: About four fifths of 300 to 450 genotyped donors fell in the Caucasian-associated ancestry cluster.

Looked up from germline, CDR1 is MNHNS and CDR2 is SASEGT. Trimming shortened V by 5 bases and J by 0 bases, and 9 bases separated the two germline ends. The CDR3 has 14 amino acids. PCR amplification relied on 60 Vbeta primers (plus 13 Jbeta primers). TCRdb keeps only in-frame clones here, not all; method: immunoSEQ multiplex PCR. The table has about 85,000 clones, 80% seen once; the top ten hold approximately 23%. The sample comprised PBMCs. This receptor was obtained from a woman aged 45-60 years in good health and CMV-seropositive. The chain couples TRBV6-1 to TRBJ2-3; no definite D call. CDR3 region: CASSRLQSTDTQYF. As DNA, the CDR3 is TGTGCCAGCAGTCGTCTACAGAGCACAGATACGCAGTATTTT.